The T cell receptor (beta chain) under discussion was sequenced for a study of T cell responses to AZD1222 COVID-19 vaccine. Between the trimmed V and J ends, which lost 3 bases and 4 bases, there was a span of 12 bases. There are 13 residues in the CDR3. Germline lookup yields CDR1 DFQATT and CDR2 SNEGSKA (reference sequence). On this clone itself: What it recognizes is unknown.

This table comes from immunoSEQ multiplex PCR, and its TCRdb copy is limited to in-frame clones, with some not included. The table has roughly 140,000 clones, 85% to 95% seen once. Study-wide results and limits: Reportedly, nearly half the spike-specific TCRs target unmutated variant regions.

The J gene is TRBJ1-2, the V gene TRBV20-1; D is possibly TRBD1 (6 bases). This specimen consisted of peripheral blood, obtained on day 0 of AZD1222 vaccination. The receptor's source is an adult in good health. CDR3 sequence (DNA): TGCAGTGCTAGTCCAGGGGAGGGCTATGGCTACACCTTC. This gives the protein CSASPGEGYGYTF.